A single sample is the source of the 15 T cell receptor beta chains below, sequenced in a study of Ad26.COV2.S vaccination and SARS-CoV-2 variants. Profiling relied on immunoSEQ multiplex PCR, and the TCRdb table lists in-frame clones only, not all of them. The sample includes over 85,000 clones, less than 85% of them seen just once. Sequences were derived from peripheral blood, sampled after recovery from COVID-19. The source is a human donor who had recovered from COVID-19.

The chain carries TRBV19 and TRBJ2-5; D gene unclear. The CDR3 consists of 14 residues. Germline loops: CDR1 LNHDA, CDR2 SQIVND (reference sequence). V was pared by 1 base and J by 3 bases, with 9 bases between. CDR3 in amino acids: CASSIGSLKETQYF. In nucleotides, the CDR3 is TGTGCCAGTAGTATAGGCAGCCTGAAAGAGACCCAGTACTTC.

CDR3 sequence: CASRGNLQGGHSGANVLTF. The CDR3 region has the DNA TGTGCCAGTAGAGGGAACCTACAGGGGGGCCACTCTGGGGCCAACGTCCTGACTTTC. The chain has TRBV19 and TRBJ2-6, with 8 nucleotides matching TRBD1. Per germline, CDR1 LNHDA and CDR2 SQIVND (reference sequence). The CDR3 runs 19 residues. The V gene end was trimmed by 6 bases and the J gene end by 0 bases; junction bases not matched to a gene: 13.

The chain combines TRBV18 with TRBJ2-2; D is uncertain. Germline CDR1 and CDR2: KGHSH and LQKENI. The CDR3 is 15 residues long. V gave up 2 bases and J gave up 4 bases, with 11 bases separating them. CDR3 sequence: CASSPAGGVTGELFF. As DNA, the CDR3 is TGTGCCAGCTCACCAGCTGGTGGAGTCACCGGGGAGCTGTTTTTT.

The CDR3 DNA sequence: TGTGCCAGCAGCGCCGGGGGAGCGGGGAGCTCCTACAATGAGCAGTTCTTC. Translating gives CASSAGGAGSSYNEQFF. The chain carries TRBV7-3 and TRBJ2-1; the match to TRBD2 covers 7 bases. CDR1 is SGHTA and CDR2 is FQGTGA in the germline V gene. This CDR3 has 17 amino acids. The V segment lost 5 bases and the J segment 0 bases; nucleotides outside the gene matches: 10.

V gene TRBV4-2 combines with J gene TRBJ2-7, with 7 bases identical to TRBD2. CDR1 is LGHNA and CDR2 is YNFKEQ in the germline V gene. With 0 bases clipped from V and 0 bases from J, the junction kept 2 bases outside the gene matches. The CDR3 spans 15 residues. CDR3 region: CASSQDRDYSYEQYF. The CDR3, as DNA: TGTGCCAGCAGCCAAGATAGGGACTACTCCTACGAGCAGTACTTC.

This clone was seen a single time. This chain joins TRBV11-2 and TRBJ2-3; D is unresolved. From germline, CDR1 is SGHAT and CDR2 FQNNGV. V was pared by 5 bases and J by 5 bases, with 8 bases between. The CDR3 is made up of 12 amino acids. The CDR3 DNA sequence: TGTGCCAGCAGCACATCGAAAGATACGCAGTATTTT. This codes for CASSTSKDTQYF.

The chain combines TRBV29-1 with TRBJ2-1; D is ambiguous. V was clipped by 3 bases and J by 8 bases, with 17 bases between them. The CDR3 has 14 residues. CDR1 and CDR2 (germline): SQVTM, ANQGSEA. The CDR3 DNA follows: TGCAGCGTTGATCCCCTAGAACTCCACCATGAGCAGTTCTTC. Its translation is CSVDPLELHHEQFF.

This sequence joins TRBV29-1 and TRBJ2-5; D ambiguous. The germline V and J ends were trimmed by 1 base and 1 base, with 1 base remaining between them. The CDR3 extends over 11 amino acids. In germline, CDR1 is SQVTM, CDR2 ANQGSEA. CDR3 sequence: CSVEVQETQYF. DNA of the CDR3: TGCAGCGTTGAAGTCCAAGAGACCCAGTACTTC.

The genes are TRBV7-2 and TRBJ1-5; 7 bases map to TRBD1. This CDR3 comprises 15 residues. The germline V gene has CDR1 SGHTA and CDR2 FQGNSA. The V and J ends lost 5 bases and 7 bases, in that order; junction bases with no gene match: 11. This chain's CDR3 is CASSQEGAAGQPQHF. In DNA, the CDR3 is TGTGCCAGCAGCCAGGAGGGGGCAGCCGGCCAGCCCCAGCATTTT.

The chain has TRBV6-5 and TRBJ2-7; D not certain. Deletions cut 5 bases from V and 5 bases from J, with 7 bases between. CDR1 is MNHEY, CDR2 SVGAGI, per germline. This CDR3 spans 11 amino acids. The CDR3 DNA sequence: TGTGCCAGCAGTCCCCCCCACGAGCAGTACTTC. It yields the protein CASSPPHEQYF.

This chain uses TRBV7-9 with TRBJ1-2; D not certain. The CDR3 sequence is 13 residues long. With 1 base removed from V and 3 bases from J, the gap between germline ends came to 6 bases. Germline V lookup: CDR1 SEHNR, CDR2 FQNEAQ (reference sequence). The CDR3 here is CASSLGPYYGYTF. The CDR3 nucleotides read TGTGCCAGCAGCTTAGGACCGTACTATGGCTACACCTTC.

V usage is TRBV7-6 and J usage is TRBJ2-5; D perhaps matches TRBD2 (5 bases). Per germline, CDR1 SGHVS and CDR2 FNYEAQ. With 0 bases removed from V and 4 bases from J, the gap between germline ends came to 15 bases. The CDR3 extends over 16 amino acids. The DNA of the CDR3 is TGTGCCAGCAGCTTAGCGGCAGGTAGAGGAGGAGAGACCCAGTACTTC. This codes for CASSLAAGRGGETQYF.

The count of this clone is one. The chain couples TRBV18 to TRBJ1-1; no firm D call. V was cut by 3 bases and J by 0 bases, with 8 bases left in between. The CDR3 extends over 14 amino acids. Germline V gene data show CDR1 as KGHSH and CDR2 as LQKENI. As DNA, the CDR3 is TGTGCCAGCTCACCTACCCAAATGAACACTGAAGCTTTCTTT. Translating gives CASSPTQMNTEAFF.

V usage is TRBV18 and J usage is TRBJ2-1; 9 positions match TRBD2. Trimming cost V 1 base and J 8 bases; bases outside gene matches: 9. In germline, CDR1 is KGHSH, CDR2 LQKENI. CDR3 length: 16 amino acids. Written as DNA, the CDR3 is TGTGCCAGCTCACCACTTAGGGCGGGAGGGTCTGATGAGCAGTTCTTC. Its protein is CASSPLRAGGSDEQFF. Based on the CDR3 plus reference TRBV18 and TRBJ2-1, the full variable domain is NAGVMQNPRHLVRRRGQEARLRCSPMKGHSHVYWYRQLPEEGLKFMVYLQKENIIDESGMPKERFSAEFPKEGPSILRIQQVVRGDSAAYFCASSPLRAGGSDEQFFGPGTRLTVL.

The rearrangement links TRBV21-1 to TRBJ1-2. TRBV21-1 is listed as a pseudogene. CDR3 length: 11 amino acids. The DNA of the CDR3 is TGTGCCAGCAGCAAAAAGGGTGGCTACACCTTC. Residues: CASSKKGGYTF.